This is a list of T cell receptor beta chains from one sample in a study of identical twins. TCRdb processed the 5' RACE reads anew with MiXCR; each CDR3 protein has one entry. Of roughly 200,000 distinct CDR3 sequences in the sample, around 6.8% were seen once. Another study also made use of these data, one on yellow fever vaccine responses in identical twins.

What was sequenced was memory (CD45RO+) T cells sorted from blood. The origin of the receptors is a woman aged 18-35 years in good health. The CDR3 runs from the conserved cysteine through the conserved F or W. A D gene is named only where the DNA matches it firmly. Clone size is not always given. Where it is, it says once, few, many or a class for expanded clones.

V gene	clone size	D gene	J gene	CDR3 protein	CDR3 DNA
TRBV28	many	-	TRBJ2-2	CASSPIWGAAGELFF	TGTGCCAGCAGCCCCATTTGGGGCGCGGCCGGGGAGCTGTTTTTT
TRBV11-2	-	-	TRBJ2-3	CASSPGGFTDTQYF	TGTGCCAGCAGCCCTGGGGGGTTCACAGATACGCAGTATTTT
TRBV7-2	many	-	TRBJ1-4	CASSGRDTGNEKLFF	TGTGCCAGCAGCGGCCGGGACACGGGGAATGAAAAACTGTTTTTT
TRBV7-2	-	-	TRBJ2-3	CASSPTRRDTQYF	TGTGCCAGCAGCCCCACTCGAAGAGATACGCAGTATTTT
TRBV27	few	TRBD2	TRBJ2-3	CASSPSGSYTDTQYF	TGTGCCAGCAGCCCTAGCGGGTCCTACACAGATACGCAGTATTTT
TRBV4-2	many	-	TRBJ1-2	CASSHYSDENYGYTF	TGTGCCAGCAGCCATTATTCGGATGAGAACTATGGCTACACCTTC
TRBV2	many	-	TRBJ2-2	CASSFGTNTGELFF	TGTGCCAGCAGCTTCGGGACAAACACCGGGGAGCTGTTTTTT
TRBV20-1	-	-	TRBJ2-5	CSARGVLDEVRETQYF	TGCAGTGCTAGAGGGGTCTTGGACGAGGTCCGGGAGACCCAGTACTTC
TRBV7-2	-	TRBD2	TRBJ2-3	CASGPGGRTDTQYF	TGTGCCAGCGGACCGGGGGGTAGGACAGATACGCAGTATTTT
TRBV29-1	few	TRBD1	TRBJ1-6	CSVGQGVNSPLHF	TGCAGCGTTGGGCAGGGGGTCAATTCACCCCTCCACTTT